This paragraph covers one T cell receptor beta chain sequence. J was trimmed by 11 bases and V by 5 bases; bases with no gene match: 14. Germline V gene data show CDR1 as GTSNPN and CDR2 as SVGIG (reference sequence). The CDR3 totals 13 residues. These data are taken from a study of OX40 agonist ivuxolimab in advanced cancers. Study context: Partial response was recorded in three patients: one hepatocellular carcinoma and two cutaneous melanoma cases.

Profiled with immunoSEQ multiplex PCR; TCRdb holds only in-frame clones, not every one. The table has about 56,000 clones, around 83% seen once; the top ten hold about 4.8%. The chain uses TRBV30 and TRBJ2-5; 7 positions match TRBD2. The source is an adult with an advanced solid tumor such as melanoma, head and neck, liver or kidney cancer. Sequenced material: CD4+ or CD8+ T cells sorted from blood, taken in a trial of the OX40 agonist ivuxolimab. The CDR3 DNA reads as TGTGCCTGGGGGAAGCGGGGAACCAGCCCTCAGTACTTC. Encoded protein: CAWGKRGTSPQYF.